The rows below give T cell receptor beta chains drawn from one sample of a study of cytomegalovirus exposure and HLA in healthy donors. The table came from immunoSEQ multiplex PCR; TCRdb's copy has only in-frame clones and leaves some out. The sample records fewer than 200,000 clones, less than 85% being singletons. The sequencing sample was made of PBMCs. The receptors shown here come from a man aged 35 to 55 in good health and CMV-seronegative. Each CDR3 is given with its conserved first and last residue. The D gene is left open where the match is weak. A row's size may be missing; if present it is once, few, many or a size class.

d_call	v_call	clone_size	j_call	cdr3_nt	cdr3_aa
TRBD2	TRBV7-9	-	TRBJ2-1	TGTGCCAGCAGCTTGAGAAGCGGGGGGCTTTACAATGAGCAGTTCTTC	CASSLRSGGLYNEQFF
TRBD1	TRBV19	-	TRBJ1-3	TGTGCCAGTAGTTCCCTAGACAGGGGGTCAAGAAACACCATATATTTT	CASSSLDRGSRNTIYF
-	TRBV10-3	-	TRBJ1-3	TGTGCCGTGCGCTCTGGAAACACCATATATTTT	CAVRSGNTIYF
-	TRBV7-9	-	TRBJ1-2	TGTGCCAGCAGCTTTGACACGTATGGCTACACCTTC	CASSFDTYGYTF
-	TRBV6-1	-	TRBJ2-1	TGTGCCAGCAGTGCCTCCGGACAGTACAATGAGCAGTTCTTC	CASSASGQYNEQFF
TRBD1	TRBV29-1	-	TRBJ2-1	TGCAGCGTTGTCAGACAGGGGGCAGGGGAGCAGTTCTTC	CSVVRQGAGEQFF
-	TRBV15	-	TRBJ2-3	TGTGCCACCAGCTCCGGCACAGATACGCAGTATTTT	CATSSGTDTQYF
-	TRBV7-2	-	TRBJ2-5	TGTGCCAGCAGCGCAGGGGTGGGGGAGACCCAGTACTTC	CASSAGVGETQYF
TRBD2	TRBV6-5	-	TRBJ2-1	TGTGCCAGCAGGGGTTGGACTAGCGGGAGTGGGGAGCAGTTCTTC	CASRGWTSGSGEQFF
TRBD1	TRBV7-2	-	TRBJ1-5	TGTGCTAGCAGCTTAGCCGGGACAGGGCAACAGCCCCAGCATTTT	CASSLAGTGQQPQHF
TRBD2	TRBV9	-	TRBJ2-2	TGTGCCAGCAGCGTATTAAGCGGGGGGGCAAGATTTGGGGAGCTGTTTTTT	CASSVLSGGARFGELFF
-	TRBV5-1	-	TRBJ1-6	TGCGCCAGCAGCTTGGAGGGGCCCATAATCACACCCCTCCACTTT	CASSLEGPIITPLHF
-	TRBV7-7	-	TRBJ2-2	TGTGCCAGCAGCTTAGATGGCGCTAGTGCCGGGGAGCTGTTTTTT	CASSLDGASAGELFF
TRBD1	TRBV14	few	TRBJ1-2	TGTGCCAGCAGCCAGAGGACAGGGGGAGGCTACACCTTC	CASSQRTGGGYTF
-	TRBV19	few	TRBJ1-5	TGTGCCAGTGGACTGGGTAGCAATCAGCCCCAGCATTTT	CASGLGSNQPQHF
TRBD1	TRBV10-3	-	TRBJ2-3	TGTGCCATCAGGAAGCAGGGGGACACAGATACGCAGTATTTT	CAIRKQGDTDTQYF
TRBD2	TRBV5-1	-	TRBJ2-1	TGCGCCAGCAGCCCTTCCTTGCGGGGGAACTACAATGAGCAGTTCTTC	CASSPSLRGNYNEQFF
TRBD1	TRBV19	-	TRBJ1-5	TGTGCGGGGGGAACGACAGGGGAAATTCAGCCCCAGCATTTT	CAGGTTGEIQPQHF
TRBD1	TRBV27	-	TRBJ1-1	TGTGCCAGCAATGATGCGGGACAGGGGTTAACGAACACTGAAGCTTTCTTT	CASNDAGQGLTNTEAFF
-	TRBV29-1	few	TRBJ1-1	TGCAGCGTTGCGGCGGGCAAGAACACTGAAGCTTTCTTT	CSVAAGKNTEAFF
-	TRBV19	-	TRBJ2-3	TGTGCCAGTAGTACCCAGGGGAACACAGATACGCAGTATTTT	CASSTQGNTDTQYF
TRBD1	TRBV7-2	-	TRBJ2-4	TGTGCCAGCAGACATTCCGGGACAGGGGGTGGCAAAAACATTCAGTACTTC	CASRHSGTGGGKNIQYF
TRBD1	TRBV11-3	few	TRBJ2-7	TGTGCCCCTAGGGACAGGGGGAACGAGCAGTACTTC	CAPRDRGNEQYF
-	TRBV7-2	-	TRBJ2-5	TGTGCCAGCAGCTTAAACAGGGAAGAGACCCAGTACTTC	CASSLNREETQYF
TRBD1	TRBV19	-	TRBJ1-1	TGTGCCAGTAGTCTCCCCCAGGGACAGGGCTACATGAACACTGAAGCTTTCTTT	CASSLPQGQGYMNTEAFF
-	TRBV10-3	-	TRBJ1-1	TGTGCCATCAGCTCTGACATGGGAGCTTTCTTT	CAISSDMGAFF
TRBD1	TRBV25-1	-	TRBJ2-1	TGTGCCAGCACCTACCAGGGGGCAAATTACAATGAGCAGTTCTTC	CASTYQGANYNEQFF
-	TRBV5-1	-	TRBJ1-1	TGCGCCAGCAGCTTGGCTGGAGGGCTGAACACTGAAGCTTTCTTT	CASSLAGGLNTEAFF
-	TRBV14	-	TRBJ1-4	TGTGCCAGCAGCTACGGGAGGCAAGGTGAAAAACTGTTTTTT	CASSYGRQGEKLFF
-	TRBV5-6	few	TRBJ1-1	TGTGCCAGCAGCTTGGACAGGGACACTGAAGCTTTCTTT	CASSLDRDTEAFF
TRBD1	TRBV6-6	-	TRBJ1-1	TGTGCCAGCACCTTGGACAGGGTCAACACTGAAGCTTTCTTT	CASTLDRVNTEAFF
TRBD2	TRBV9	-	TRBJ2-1	TGTGCCAGCAGCGCGAACATAGCGGGACTAGCGGGAGACCACAATGAGCAGTTCTTC	CASSANIAGLAGDHNEQFF
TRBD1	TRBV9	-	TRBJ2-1	TGTGCCAGCAGCCCGAGGACAGGGCACAATGAGCAGTTCTTC	CASSPRTGHNEQFF
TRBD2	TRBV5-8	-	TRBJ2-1	TGTGCCAGCAGCTTCACTAGCGGTGAGCAGTTCTTC	CASSFTSGEQFF
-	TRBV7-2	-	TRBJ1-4	TGTGCCAGCAGCTTTCGACAGTTTAAAGAAAAACTGTTTTTT	CASSFRQFKEKLFF
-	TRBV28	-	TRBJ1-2	TGTGCCAGCAGTTTCGCGGAGTATGGCTACACCTTC	CASSFAEYGYTF
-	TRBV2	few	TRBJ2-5	TGTGCCAGCAGTCTTGCTGGACTGGGTGCCAGGACCCAGTACTTC	CASSLAGLGARTQYF
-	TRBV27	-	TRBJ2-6	TGTGCCAGCAGTCCACAGGTGATCGGGGCCAACGTCCTGACTTTC	CASSPQVIGANVLTF
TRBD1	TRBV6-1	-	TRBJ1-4	TGTGCCTCCAGGGTGGGACAGGGGGATGAAAAACTGTTTTTT	CASRVGQGDEKLFF
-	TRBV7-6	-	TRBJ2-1	TGTGCCAGCAGCTTAGACCCCAGCTCCTACAATGAGCAGTTCTTC	CASSLDPSSYNEQFF
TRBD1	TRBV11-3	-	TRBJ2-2	TGTGCCAGCAGCTCAACCACCGGGACAGCGAACACCGGGGAGCTGTTTTTT	CASSSTTGTANTGELFF